The 18 T cell receptor beta chains in this list originate from one sample, sequenced in a study of T cells after yellow fever vaccination. A single record per CDR3 protein comes from TCRdb applying MiXCR to the 5' RACE reads. This sample has 450,000 to 650,000 distinct CDR3 sequences, with about 14% found just once. The sample in question was PBMCs, obtained on the day of the yellow fever booster vaccination. The receptors were sampled from a man aged 25-45 years who received the YFV17D yellow fever vaccine.

The chain carries TRBV20-1 and TRBJ2-1, with TRBD2 as a possible D gene (6 bases). The CDR3 spans 10 residues. Germline V gene lookup returns CDR1 DFQATT and CDR2 SNEGSKA (reference sequence). The V gene lost 6 bases and the J gene lost 10 bases, with 10 bases spanning the gap. The CDR3 sequence is CSAWEAEQFF. The CDR3 DNA sequence: TGCAGTGCGTGGGAGGCGGAGCAGTTCTTC.

This clonotype was recorded a few times. V is TRBV3-1 and J is TRBJ2-1; D remains ambiguous. CDR1 and CDR2 (germline): LGHDT, YNNKEL (reference sequence). Trimming took 4 bases from V and 3 from J, leaving 16 bases between them. CDR3 size: 16 residues. The chain's CDR3 is CASSRPARSDYNEQFF. CDR3 in DNA: TGTGCCAGCAGCCGACCAGCGAGATCGGACTACAATGAGCAGTTCTTC.

This clonotype was seen many times. The chain carries TRBV10-2 and TRBJ2-7; 7 bases map to TRBD2. CDR1 is WSHSY, CDR2 SAAADI, per germline. Trimming took 10 bases from V and 7 from J; bases not matched to a gene: 7. The CDR3 length is 11 residues. Written as DNA, the CDR3 is TGCGCCACCGGGGTGGGGGGGGAGCAGTACTTC. It yields the protein CATGVGGEQYF.

This rearrangement joins TRBV3-1 to TRBJ2-5; D remains unclear. Trimming took off 2 bases at V and 5 bases at J, with 6 bases between the two ends. Germline assignment: CDR1 LGHDT and CDR2 YNNKEL (reference sequence). The CDR3 is 12 residues long. The DNA of the CDR3 is TGTGCCAGCAGCCAAAATTCGGAGACCCAGTACTTC. It specifies CASSQNSETQYF.

This clonotype was picked up many times. The chain links TRBV3-1 to TRBJ2-3; the D call may be TRBD1 or TRBD2 (5 bases each). The length of the CDR3 is 16 residues. Germline CDR1 reads LGHDT; CDR2 reads YNNKEL (reference sequence). V was trimmed by 2 bases and J by 0 bases, leaving 12 bases between them. The CDR3 is CASSQQGRTSTDTQYF. The CDR3 nucleotides read TGTGCCAGCAGCCAACAGGGACGGACTAGCACAGATACGCAGTATTTT.

In this sample, this clonotype turned up a few times. The rearrangement links TRBV3-1 to TRBJ2-1; maybe TRBD2 (8 bases). The germline V gene encodes CDR1 LGHDT and CDR2 YNNKEL (reference sequence). The CDR3 length is 20 residues. Trimming shortened V by 0 bases and J by 0 bases, and 21 bases separated the two germline ends. The CDR3 nucleotides read TGTGCCAGCAGCCAAGATCCGACAGGGACCCTAGCGGGCTCCTACAATGAGCAGTTCTTC. This codes for CASSQDPTGTLAGSYNEQFF.

This clonotype was seen only a few times. This chain connects TRBV6-2 or TRBV6-3 to TRBJ2-7, with D maybe TRBD2 (5 bases). Trimming took off 8 bases at V and 4 bases at J, with 9 bases between the two ends. Germline CDR1 and CDR2: MNHEY and SVGEGT. The CDR3 extends over 11 amino acids. The CDR3 region is CASGSGYEQYF. The CDR3 DNA follows: TGTGCCAGCGGGAGTGGGTACGAGCAGTACTTC.

The sample holds a few counts of this clonotype. The V gene is TRBV30, the J gene TRBJ2-3; D is ambiguous. This CDR3 is 13 amino acids long. V was clipped by 3 bases and J by 1 base, with 8 bases between them. Germline CDR1 reads GTSNPN; CDR2 reads SVGIG (reference sequence). CDR3 sequence (DNA): TGTGCCTGGAGATCGTGGGGCACAGATACGCAGTATTTT. This codes for CAWRSWGTDTQYF.

This clonotype has just a few counts. V usage is TRBV5-1 and J usage is TRBJ2-2, with D uncertain. V lost 3 bases, J lost 0 bases, and 12 bases lay in between. This CDR3 is built from 16 residues. Germline V gene lookup returns CDR1 SGHRS and CDR2 YFSETQ. The CDR3 coding sequence is TGCGCCAGCAGCTCATATAGCAGTGCGAACACCGGGGAGCTGTTTTTT. It encodes CASSSYSSANTGELFF.

The sample holds a few counts of this clonotype. The gene calls are TRBV7-8 and TRBJ2-7; the D is unclear. V lost 5 bases to trimming and J lost 9 bases, with 11 bases between them. The CDR3 length is 11 residues. The germline V gene has CDR1 SGHVS and CDR2 FQNEAQ. DNA of the CDR3: TGTGCCAGCAGCCTCCAGGATGGGCAGTACTTC. The encoded protein is CASSLQDGQYF.

This clonotype has a count of ten or more. The chain is built from TRBV23-1 and TRBJ2-1; 10 nucleotides align to TRBD1. TRBV23-1 is identified as an open reading frame with a role that is uncertain. V shed 2 bases, J shed 0 bases, and the junction held 16 bases outside the gene matches. The CDR3 spans 21 residues. CDR3 nucleotide sequence: TGCGCCAGCAGTCAAGATTTGCGGACAGGGGGTCGGGGGAGCTCCTACAATGAGCAGTTCTTC. Its translation: CASSQDLRTGGRGSSYNEQFF.

This clonotype was seen a few times. This sequence joins TRBV4-3 and TRBJ2-7; the D is unclear. Between the trimmed V and J ends, which lost 1 base and 4 bases, there was a span of 11 bases. The CDR3 is 14 residues long. Germline V lookup: CDR1 LGHNA, CDR2 YSLEER. The CDR3 is CASSQAALGYEQYF. DNA for the CDR3: TGCGCCAGCAGCCAAGCCGCATTAGGGTACGAGCAGTACTTC.

This clonotype was counted only a few times. The chain combines TRBV6-1 with TRBJ2-3, with D tentatively TRBD2 (5 bases). The CDR3 length is 15 residues. The germline V gene has CDR1 MNHNS and CDR2 SASEGT. V shed 6 bases and J shed 6 bases, with 19 bases lying between them. The chain's CDR3 is CASSNPKVSSDTQYF. Here the CDR3 DNA reads TGTGCCAGCAGCAATCCTAAAGTGTCTAGCGATACGCAGTATTTT.

In this sample, this clonotype turned up many times. V usage is TRBV20-1 and J usage is TRBJ2-1, with 7 bases identical to TRBD1. With V trimmed by 1 base and J by 7 bases, 7 bases remained unmatched. Germline V gives CDR1 DFQATT, CDR2 SNEGSKA (reference sequence). This CDR3 has 14 amino acids. The CDR3 region is CSARGQGPGNEQFF. Written as DNA, the CDR3 is TGCAGTGCTAGAGGACAGGGCCCGGGGAATGAGCAGTTCTTC.

This clonotype turned up a few times. This chain joins TRBV30 and TRBJ2-7; D might be TRBD1 (6 bases). Germline V gives CDR1 GTSNPN, CDR2 SVGIG (reference sequence). Trimming removed 6 bases at V and 2 bases at J, with 14 bases between. The CDR3 runs to 13 residues. This chain's CDR3 is CACDGQRAYEQYF. CDR3 DNA: TGTGCCTGCGACGGACAGAGAGCCTACGAGCAGTACTTC. The full variable domain, with the rest looked up from reference TRBV30 and TRBJ2-7, is SQTIHQWPATLVQPVGSPLSLECTVEGTSNPNLYWYRQAAGRGLQLLFYSVGIGQISSEVPQNLSASRPQDRQFILSSKKLLLSDSGFYLCACDGQRAYEQYFGPGTRLTVT.

This clonotype was seen a handful of times. The J gene is TRBJ2-5, the V gene TRBV20-1; D is uncertain. The V end was cut by 8 bases, the J end by 5 bases, with 9 bases between. Germline V gene data show CDR1 as DFQATT and CDR2 as SNEGSKA (reference sequence). This CDR3 region has 10 residues. In DNA, the CDR3 is TGCAGTACCCTGGGGGAGACCCAGTACTTC. This encodes CSTLGETQYF.

The chain has TRBV20-1 and TRBJ1-2; the D is unclear. V was clipped by 1 base and J by 0 bases, with 15 bases between them. CDR3 length: 16 residues. Germline V lookup: CDR1 DFQATT, CDR2 SNEGSKA (reference sequence). The CDR3 DNA sequence: TGCAGTGCTAGAGGCCGGAAGGACGTAGCTAACTATGGCTACACCTTC. Its protein is CSARGRKDVANYGYTF.

This chain links TRBV3-1 with TRBJ2-3, with D perhaps TRBD1 or TRBD2 (5 bases each). Trimming removed 2 bases from V and 6 bases from J, with 18 bases in between. This CDR3 spans 16 amino acids. Germline values: CDR1 LGHDT, CDR2 YNNKEL (reference sequence). The CDR3 here is CASSQTLVGRGDTQYF. The CDR3 DNA follows: TGTGCCAGCAGCCAAACCTTAGTGGGACGCGGGGATACGCAGTATTTT.